This T cell receptor (beta chain) derives from a study of shared clonotypes between healthy human individuals (dated by TCRdb to 2018 to 2020). Regarding the complete study: The cohort included three men and a couple of women between 18 and 49 years of age. For each donor, three plates each were used for CD4 naive and CD4 memory, two plates were used for CD8 naive, and one plate was used for CD8 memory. Blood TCR repertoires of a handful of healthy adults were deeply sequenced to estimate repertoire size and the extent of clonotype sharing between individuals. To increase sequencing depth and limit assay-specific biases, different laboratories used diverse techniques to prepare libraries and sequence TCR repertoires. Per donor, leukapheresis produced somewhere between about 0.9 and 9.5 billion PBMCs.

Study-wide conclusions, independent of this receptor: Higher generation probabilities were observed for clonotypes shared by all four sorted-subset donors than for non-shared clonotypes. The small number of donors limited the genetic and exposure-history diversity represented. Pairwise subsampling led to the expectation that sequencing depth would affect the degree of clonotype sharing among donors. Even with the large sequencing depth, rarefaction of the sorted-subset datasets indicated that sequencing was incomplete. Larger estimated clonotype richness was generally found for naive subsets than for memory subsets. Sharing across a few donors was observed for approximately 5% of naive CD4, over 3% of naive CD8, 2% to 2.5% of memory CD4, and around 0.4% of memory CD8 clonotypes. Sampling was limited to blood, and TCR repertoires in tissue likely differ from TCR repertoires in blood.

Using the deep immunoSEQ assay, TCR CDR3 regions were amplified from genomic DNA by multiplex PCR. For each cell subset, the extracted genomic DNA was distributed evenly across all wells of several immunoSEQ 96-well plates, and each plate served as one replicate. For sorted subsets, approximately 200 ng of genomic DNA, equivalent to roughly 30,000 T cell genomes, went into each replicate PCR. The purified libraries were quantified using a Qubit 3.0 fluorometer, sized with a Bioanalyzer 2100, and then quantified again using the KAPA Library Quantification kit. A separate single-read 150-cycle Illumina NextSeq 550 flow cell was used to sequence each immunoSEQ 96-well plate. In the original analysis: Because the immunoSEQ output included only junctional sequences and no quality scores, the filtering could not be the same as the filtering used for full-length reads. Sequences were annotated with PyIR, a Python wrapper for IgBLAST v1.9, and V/J genes and CDR3 were assigned using IMGT germline references. Reads with weak V/J assignments (E-value above 1e-6), missing CDR3, stop codons, out-of-frame junctions, or ambiguous translated residues were removed. V3J clonotypes were defined as sequences sharing the same inferred V gene, J gene, and CDR3 amino acid sequence. The percentage overlap between two repertoires was calculated by dividing the number of shared unique clonotypes by the size of the smaller repertoire. RTK rarefaction, the Chao1 estimator, and Recon v2.1 estimates of unobserved clonotypes were used to assess repertoire richness. Generation probabilities were computed with OLGA for all TCRbeta clonotypes obtained by the gDNA method from a handful of donors. This immuneACCESS table, as held by TCRdb, lists in-frame sequences with V and J called but not all clones. Of the missing ones, under half trace to an unresolved V gene in checked studies; the others have no known cause. That table supplies the V and J calls and clone size; D and trimming were determined from the DNA. Within this sample are 2 million or so clones, with about 95% of them counted one time only. The ten largest clones capture about 1.1% of the sample.

CDR1 and CDR2 (LGHNA, YSLEER) derive from the germline V gene. From the cysteine through the phenylalanine, the CDR3 covers 15 amino acids. The sequence is cut down to CDR3 DNA, 45 bases in frame from base 1. Trimming removed 2 bases from V and 6 bases from J, leaving 13 bases between the germline ends. As to this clone: There is no known antigen for this receptor. No base quality values were provided; no much bigger clone lies one nucleotide off.

CD8 naive samples consisted of CD45RO-negative cells that were positively selected for CCR7, yielding a CD45RA+CCR7+ population without TemRA cells. Donors were healthy HIV-negative adults with no recently reported acute infections or vaccinations. Every donor was a Caucasian adult living in Nashville, Tennessee, USA. After blood collection by leukapheresis, PBMCs were isolated using Ficoll-Histopaque density gradient centrifugation and then cryopreserved in the vapor phase of liquid nitrogen. Analytical flow cytometry was used to check the purity and quantity of every magnetically sorted T cell population. From each sorted fraction, genomic DNA was isolated and quantified by UV absorbance on a Nanodrop 2000c.

The material sequenced was naive CD8+ T cells sorted from blood. Interpreted using the paper, the cell subset or site label stands for: CD45RA+CCR7+. The TCR sequence derives from a man younger than 30 in good health. Rearrangement joined TRBV4-3 to TRBJ1-4; TRBD1 might be the D gene, on 6 matching bases. The DNA reads TGCGCCAGCAGCCAAATACAGGGACGTTATGAAAAACTGTTTTTT. This is translated as CASSQIQGRYEKLFF.